These T cell receptor beta chains were read from a single sample in a study of blood T cell repertoires in COVID-19. TCRdb keeps only in-frame clones here, not all; method: immunoSEQ multiplex PCR. The repertoire has roughly 300,000 clones, around 90% of them found once; the top ten carry about 8.5%. The sample comprised peripheral blood. The receptors here all came from a man aged 18 to 35 with active or convalescent COVID-19. Each CDR3 is given with its conserved first and last residue. The listing skips clone size in some rows; elsewhere it reads once, few, many or a size class.

j_call clone_size v_call cdr3_aa
TRBJ1-2 few TRBV2 CASSEVGRGGYTF
TRBJ1-3 - TRBV14 CASSQASRVGGNTIYF
TRBJ2-3 - TRBV9 CASGRGTDTQYF
TRBJ2-2 - TRBV9 CASSPSSLSINTGELFF
TRBJ2-5 - TRBV19 CASSILGQSVGQGWETQYF
TRBJ1-2 - TRBV7-9 CASSLVRGMDGYTF
TRBJ2-7 - TRBV6-6 CASSSPGQGFDEQYF
TRBJ2-1 - TRBV11-2 CASSPRLEAWNEQFF
TRBJ1-1 - TRBV7-6 CASSFNREGLDTEAFF
TRBJ1-6 - TRBV9 CASSVEGGGTPLHF
TRBJ2-7 once TRBV5-4 CASSLAGQAYEQYF
TRBJ1-5 - TRBV10-1 CASRSRASCNQPQHF
TRBJ2-2 once TRBV19 CASSITGATGELFF